These 27 T cell receptor beta chains originate from one sample sequenced in a study of blood T cell repertoires in COVID-19. Profiling relied on immunoSEQ multiplex PCR, and the TCRdb table lists in-frame clones only, not all of them. The data show about 76,000 clones, 75% seen once. The specimen sequenced was peripheral blood. The receptors here all came from a man aged 65 to 85 with acute or convalescent COVID-19.

J is TRBJ1-4 and V is TRBV5-4; D unresolved. This CDR3 contains 13 residues. V gave up 4 bases and J gave up 8 bases, with 12 bases separating them. The V gene's germline CDR1 is SGHNT and CDR2 YYREEE (reference sequence). CDR3 in DNA: TGTGCCAGCAGCCTTGCCCGGGAGGAAAAACTGTTTTTT. Protein sequence: CASSLAREEKLFF. The variable domain in full, with the rest retrieved from reference TRBV5-4 and TRBJ1-4, is ETGVTQSPTHLIKTRGQQVTLRCSSQSGHNTVSWYQQALGQGPQFIFQYYREEENGRGNFPPRFSGLQFPNYSSELNVNALELDDSALYLCASSLAREEKLFFGSGTQLSVL.

CDR3 protein: CASRLAGASNEQFF. In DNA, the CDR3 is TGTGCCAGCAGGCTAGCGGGAGCTTCCAATGAGCAGTTCTTC. The rearrangement joins TRBV2 to TRBJ2-1; 10 nucleotides agree with TRBD2. J was trimmed by 6 bases and V by 6 bases; bases with no gene match: 5. Germline CDR1 is SNHLY and CDR2 is FYNNEI. This CDR3 is built from 14 residues.

The CDR3 spells CASSLWGQGAYGYTF. CDR3 in DNA: TGTGCCAGCAGTTTATGGGGACAGGGAGCCTATGGCTACACCTTC. The chain couples TRBV27 to TRBJ1-2, with 9 bases lining up with TRBD1. The CDR3 totals 15 residues. Germline CDR1 reads MNHEY; CDR2 reads SMNVEV (reference sequence). V shed 1 base, J shed 4 bases, and the junction held 4 bases outside the gene matches.

The CDR3: CASSSDRVHYGYTF. The CDR3 coding sequence is TGTGCCAGCAGTTCAGACAGGGTCCACTATGGCTACACCTTC. This chain links TRBV27 with TRBJ1-2, with 7 bases matching TRBD1. The germline CDR1 and CDR2 sequences are MNHEY and SMNVEV (reference sequence). This CDR3 contains 14 residues. J was trimmed by 3 bases and V by 4 bases; bases with no gene match: 5.

The chain employs TRBV6-2 or TRBV6-3 and TRBJ2-1; D is possibly TRBD1 (5 bases). The CDR3 runs 18 residues. Germline V gives CDR1 MNHEY, CDR2 SVGEGT. Trimming pared 0 bases from V and 6 bases from J, leaving 21 bases between. In nucleotides, the CDR3 is TGTGCCAGCAGTTACTCACTGCTAGGTCGAAGGGGCTTCAATGAGCAGTTCTTC. Translation: CASSYSLLGRRGFNEQFF.

The chain carries TRBV2 and TRBJ2-5, with a tentative D call TRBD1 (5 bases). CDR1 SNHLY and CDR2 FYNNEI come from the germline V gene. The CDR3 has 15 residues. Trimming took off 5 bases at V and 1 base at J, with 14 bases between the two ends. CDR3 nucleotide sequence: TGTGCCAGCAGTCTGGGGCCCCTGGCCCAAGAGACCCAGTACTTC. The encoded protein is CASSLGPLAQETQYF.

This clone was seen only once. The rearrangement uses TRBV4-2 and TRBJ1-6; no definite D call. The germline CDR1 and CDR2 sequences are LGHNA and YNFKEQ. Trimming left V 0 bases short and J 10 bases short, with 19 bases between. The CDR3 runs to 17 residues. This CDR3 is CASSQDARAPGGSPLHF. CDR3 bases: TGTGCCAGCAGCCAAGATGCCCGGGCCCCAGGAGGGTCACCCCTCCACTTT.

The chain's CDR3 is CASSLLDGYNSPLHF. The CDR3 DNA reads as TGTGCCAGCAGTTTATTAGATGGTTATAATTCACCCCTCCACTTT. V gene TRBV27 combines with J gene TRBJ1-6; D is unresolved. The CDR3 length is 15 residues. Germline V gene lookup returns CDR1 MNHEY and CDR2 SMNVEV (reference sequence). The ends were cut back, 1 base at V and 4 bases at J, with 8 bases in the middle.

Only a few counts were recorded for this clone. The CDR3 is CASSIPPTSGIPNTGELFF. The CDR3 nucleotides are TGTGCCAGTAGTATACCCCCTACTAGCGGGATCCCGAACACCGGGGAGCTGTTTTTT. V and J are TRBV19 and TRBJ2-2, with 10 bases aligning to TRBD2. This CDR3 spans 19 amino acids. The ends lost 2 bases at V and 0 bases at J; junction bases unmatched: 9. Germline V gene lookup returns CDR1 LNHDA and CDR2 SQIVND (reference sequence).

The rearrangement links TRBV10-3 to TRBJ2-7, with TRBD1 matching over 9 bases. The germline gives CDR1 ENHRY, CDR2 SYGVKD. The CDR3 is 14 amino acids. J lost 2 bases, V lost 4 bases, and 3 bases had no gene match. The CDR3 DNA reads as TGTGCCATCAGTGTTGGGACAGGGCCCTACGAGCAGTACTTC. It codes for CAISVGTGPYEQYF.

This clone was observed a handful of times. CDR3 sequence reads: CSAREVGEQFF. DNA for the CDR3: TGCAGTGCTAGAGAGGTGGGCGAGCAGTTCTTC. The rearrangement joins TRBV20-1 to TRBJ2-1; D gene unclear. Germline V gives CDR1 DFQATT, CDR2 SNEGSKA (reference sequence). The CDR3 has 11 residues. Trimming stripped 0 bases from V and 10 bases from J, with 7 bases between.

The gene calls are TRBV29-1 and TRBJ1-5; a weak D match, TRBD1 (5 bases). The germline V gene has CDR1 SQVTM and CDR2 ANQGSEA. Trimming cost V 3 bases and J 5 bases, with 11 bases left between them. The CDR3 consists of 13 residues. CDR3 sequence reads: CSVEVGADQPQHF. In nucleotides, the CDR3 is TGCAGCGTTGAGGTAGGGGCAGATCAGCCCCAGCATTTT. Together with reference TRBV29-1 and TRBJ1-5, the CDR3 gives the full variable domain: SAVISQKPSRDICQRGTSLTIQCQVDSQVTMMFWYRQQPGQSLTLIATANQGSEATYESGFVIDKFPISRPNLTFSTLTVSNMSPEDSSIYLCSVEVGADQPQHFGDGTRLSIL.

Worth noting for this clone: Other DNA sequences within the sample encode an identical CDR3. This chain joins TRBV5-1 and TRBJ2-7; TRBD1 aligns across 9 bases. V lost 2 bases to trimming and J lost 5 bases; unmatched junction nucleotides: 5. There are 14 residues in the CDR3. Germline V gene data show CDR1 as SGHRS and CDR2 as YFSETQ. CDR3 amino acids: CASSLRTGVDEQYF. The CDR3 region has the DNA TGCGCCAGCAGCTTACGGACAGGGGTTGACGAGCAGTACTTC. The full variable domain, rest sourced from reference TRBV5-1 and TRBJ2-7, is KAGVTQTPRYLIKTRGQQVTLSCSPISGHRSVSWYQQTPGQGLQFLFEYFSETQRNKGNFPGRFSGRQFSNSRSEMNVSTLELGDSALYLCASSLRTGVDEQYFGPGTRLTVT.

The chain has TRBV7-2 and TRBJ1-1, with D uncertain. Germline assignment: CDR1 SGHTA and CDR2 FQGNSA. V shed 3 bases and J shed 0 bases, with 11 bases lying between them. The CDR3 spans 15 residues. DNA for the CDR3: TGTGCCAGCAGCTTTTCGGGAGGCTTGAACACTGAAGCTTTCTTT. It is translated as CASSFSGGLNTEAFF.

This clone has a handful of counts. V and J are TRBV3-1 (or the pseudogene TRBV3-2) and TRBJ1-6, with a weak D call TRBD1 (6 bases). Between the trimmed V and J ends, which lost 3 bases and 9 bases, there was a span of 9 bases. There are 13 residues in the CDR3. Germline V gene data show CDR1 as LGHDT and CDR2 as YNNKEL (reference sequence). The CDR3 sequence: CASSQGDISPLHF. The CDR3 DNA sequence: TGTGCCAGCAGCCAGGGGGACATTTCACCCCTCCACTTT.

The DNA of the CDR3 is TGTGCCAGCTCACCACTTACAGGGGCCGGGGCCAACGTCCTGACTTTC. Translated: CASSPLTGAGANVLTF. V usage is TRBV18 and J usage is TRBJ2-6, with 7 bases aligning to TRBD1. The CDR3 is 16 residues long. Germline V gene sequence: CDR1 KGHSH, CDR2 LQKENI. Unmatched junction bases numbered 4, after V lost 1 base and J lost 4 bases.

The gene calls are TRBV7-2 and TRBJ2-1, with a tentative D call TRBD2 (6 bases). There are 15 residues in the CDR3. The germline CDR1 and CDR2 sequences are SGHTA and FQGNSA. Deletions cut 4 bases from V and 3 bases from J, with 13 bases between. CDR3 DNA: TGTGCCAGCAGCTCCTCCGGGACTCGCTACAATGAGCAGTTCTTC. Protein sequence: CASSSSGTRYNEQFF.

The chain couples TRBV27 to TRBJ2-7, with a tentative D call TRBD2 (7 bases). The V gene's germline CDR1 is MNHEY and CDR2 SMNVEV (reference sequence). V gave up 2 bases and J gave up 4 bases, with 12 bases separating them. The CDR3 spans 14 residues. CDR3 protein: CASSLGGDMYEQYF. Written as DNA, the CDR3 is TGTGCCAGCAGTTTAGGGGGGGACATGTACGAGCAGTACTTC.

This chain uses TRBV29-1 with TRBJ2-1; TRBD1 matches 10 bases. Unmatched junction bases numbered 6, after V lost 6 bases and J lost 4 bases. Germline V gene sequence: CDR1 SQVTM, CDR2 ANQGSEA. The CDR3 runs to 14 residues. The CDR3 DNA follows: TGCAGCGTGGGACCGGGACAGGGGTACAATGAGCAGTTCTTC. It encodes CSVGPGQGYNEQFF.

This clone has just a few counts. The chain carries TRBV5-1 and TRBJ2-1, with TRBD2 matching 11 bases. This CDR3 comprises 16 residues. CDR1 is SGHRS and CDR2 is YFSETQ in the germline V gene. J lost 2 bases, V lost 3 bases, and 4 bases had no gene match. The CDR3 spells CASSSTTSGAYNEQFF. As DNA, the CDR3 is TGCGCCAGCAGCTCAACGACTAGCGGGGCCTACAATGAGCAGTTCTTC. Using reference TRBV5-1 and TRBJ2-1 for the parts outside the CDR3, the full variable domain is KAGVTQTPRYLIKTRGQQVTLSCSPISGHRSVSWYQQTPGQGLQFLFEYFSETQRNKGNFPGRFSGRQFSNSRSEMNVSTLELGDSALYLCASSSTTSGAYNEQFFGPGTRLTVL.

The chain recombines TRBV11-2 with TRBJ2-5, with TRBD2 identical over 16 bases. The CDR3 sequence is 16 residues long. Germline CDR1 SGHAT, CDR2 FQNNGV. V shed 5 bases, J shed 2 bases, and the junction held 2 bases outside the gene matches. CDR3 in DNA: TGTGCCAGCAGCCCGGGACTAGCGGGGGGGCAAGAGACCCAGTACTTC. This sequence encodes CASSPGLAGGQETQYF.

The chain employs TRBV5-6 and TRBJ1-1, with D uncertain. Trimming pared 6 bases from V and 3 bases from J, leaving 15 bases between. Germline V CDR1 and CDR2: SGHDT, YYEEEE. The CDR3 consists of 14 residues. CDR3 protein: CASIAARGDTEAFF. CDR3 DNA: TGTGCCAGCATCGCAGCCCGCGGCGACACTGAAGCTTTCTTT.

V usage is TRBV5-4 and J usage is TRBJ1-6; 12 nucleotides match TRBD1. Trimming at V came to 5 bases and at J to 10 bases, leaving 7 bases not matched to a gene. The CDR3 runs 15 residues. Germline V gene lookup returns CDR1 SGHNT and CDR2 YYREEE (reference sequence). For the CDR3, the DNA is TGTGCCAGCAGTGCTGGGACAGGGGGCGCGTCACCCCTCCACTTT. Translation: CASSAGTGGASPLHF. Together with reference TRBV5-4 and TRBJ1-6, the CDR3 gives the full variable domain: ETGVTQSPTHLIKTRGQQVTLRCSSQSGHNTVSWYQQALGQGPQFIFQYYREEENGRGNFPPRFSGLQFPNYSSELNVNALELDDSALYLCASSAGTGGASPLHFGNGTRLTVT.

This chain uses TRBV28 with TRBJ2-4; D ambiguous. Trimming shortened V by 3 bases and J by 6 bases, and 9 bases separated the two germline ends. Germline CDR1 is MDHEN and CDR2 is SYDVKM. CDR3 length: 13 amino acids. The CDR3 spells CASSLGSVNIQYF. The DNA for the CDR3 is TGTGCCAGCAGTTTGGGCTCAGTAAACATTCAGTACTTC.

This clone was observed a handful of times. V and J are TRBV5-1 and TRBJ2-2, with D maybe TRBD2 (6 bases). This CDR3 spans 14 amino acids. CDR1 is SGHRS and CDR2 is YFSETQ in the germline V gene. The V and J ends lost 4 bases and 5 bases respectively, with 12 bases between them. The CDR3 coding sequence is TGCGCCAGCAGCATCATCCGGGGGACCGGGGAGCTGTTTTTT. It translates to CASSIIRGTGELFF.

Note on this clone: The DNA is omitted, as the CDR3 cannot be located on it reliably, and the CDR3 follows TCRdb's listing. The rearrangement uses TRBV28 and TRBJ2-7; TRBD1, the D gene given by the table, was not confirmed from the DNA. Looked up from germline, CDR1 is MDHEN and CDR2 is SYDVKM. The CDR3 has 15 residues if both end residues are counted. The CDR3 sequence is CASSLERDRDHEQYF.

CDR3 nucleotide sequence: TGTGCCAGCAGTCCAACCGGGACAGGTTCCTACGAGCAGTACTTC. Encoded protein: CASSPTGTGSYEQYF. The chain employs TRBV6-5 and TRBJ2-7; TRBD1 matches 8 bases. This CDR3 spans 15 amino acids. The germline V gene has CDR1 MNHEY and CDR2 SVGAGI. Trimming at V came to 5 bases and at J to 1 base, leaving 7 bases not matched to a gene.